This T cell receptor beta chain was sequenced in a study of T cell repertoires in cytomegalovirus infection. In the study overall: Both CMV infection and a matching HLA type were indicated by public TCR beta signatures. General study results and limits: There were HLA-C-restricted CMV-specific TCR beta clonotypes dominating the ex vivo response. Totalled public TCR beta family frequency picked out people who carried CMV plus the relevant HLA.

Many counts were recorded for this clonotype. The antigen is unknown. TCRdb re-called the reads with MiXCR, one entry per CDR3 protein. The sample contains around 300,000 distinct CDR3 sequences, 20% to 25% of which appear only once. This CDR3 comprises 19 residues. The V gene end was trimmed by 7 bases and the J gene end by 0 bases; junction bases not matched to a gene: 17. Germline CDR1 and CDR2: MDHEN and SYDVKM. Material: cultured PBMCs, obtained from culture after CMV antigen stimulation. V is TRBV28 and J is TRBJ1-5, with 8 bases matching TRBD1. This clonotype originated in a human donor in good health (CMV status not recorded). Some clones in this sample may be carry-over from other donors' samples. The CDR3 spells CASTLNPDRAQNSNQPQHF. The CDR3 nucleotides are TGTGCCAGCACCCTAAACCCGGACAGGGCCCAGAATAGCAATCAGCCCCAGCATTTT. Full variable domain (missing parts from reference TRBV28 and TRBJ1-5): DVKVTQSSRYLVKRTGEKVFLECVQDMDHENMFWYRQDPGLGLRLIYFSYDVKMKEKGDIPEGYSVSREKKERFSLILESASTNQTSMYLCASTLNPDRAQNSNQPQHFGDGTRLSIL.